This TCR beta chain derives from a study of early T cells in non-severe SARS-CoV-2 infection. The CDR3 totals 17 residues. The V and J ends lost 0 bases and 1 base, in that order; junction bases with no gene match: 9. Germline CDR1 reads DFQATT; CDR2 reads SNEGSKA (reference sequence). TCRdb reprocessed the 5' RACE reads via MiXCR and lists one record per CDR3 protein. Among tens of thousands of distinct CDR3 sequences listed, around 4.5% were seen once. In its sample, this clonotype was seen many times. Sequencing was done on a sample of whole blood. The sequence was obtained from an adult who was a healthcare worker with PCR-confirmed SARS-CoV-2 infection or an uninfected control (not recorded which). This sequence joins TRBV20-1 and TRBJ2-3; 8 bases fit TRBD2. The DNA for the CDR3 is TGCAGTGCTAGAGATCCCGGGAGGGCCTCCGGCACAGATACGCAGTATTTT. The encoded protein is CSARDPGRASGTDTQYF.